The 27 T cell receptor beta chains below were found in one sample sequenced in a study of blood T cell repertoires in COVID-19. The table came from immunoSEQ multiplex PCR; TCRdb's copy has only in-frame clones and leaves some out. The table shows more than 300,000 clones, with just over 85% occurring only once. Sequencing was carried out using PBMCs or T cells enriched from blood (not recorded which). These receptor sequences come from a woman between 18 and 30 years old who had recovered from COVID-19.

This rearrangement joins TRBV30 to TRBJ2-5, with 7 nucleotides matching TRBD2. The CDR3 has 14 amino acids. V lost 3 bases, J lost 2 bases, and 6 bases stayed unmatched. Germline CDR1 is GTSNPN and CDR2 is SVGIG (reference sequence). This CDR3 reads CAWSRDYLQETQYF. CDR3 sequence (DNA): TGTGCCTGGAGCAGGGACTACCTTCAAGAGACCCAGTACTTC. Full variable domain (rest looked up from reference TRBV30 and TRBJ2-5): SQTIHQWPATLVQPVGSPLSLECTVEGTSNPNLYWYRQAAGRGLQLLFYSVGIGQISSEVPQNLSASRPQDRQFILSSKKLLLSDSGFYLCAWSRDYLQETQYFGPGTRLLVL.

This sequence joins TRBV2 and TRBJ2-1; possible D gene TRBD1, 5 bases. The germline V and J ends were trimmed by 1 base and 10 bases, with 14 bases remaining between them. The V gene's germline CDR1 is SNHLY and CDR2 FYNNEI. This CDR3 has 14 residues. CDR3 DNA sequence: TGTGCCAGCAGTGAAGGTTCAGGGCCGAGGGAGCAGTTCTTC. Translating gives CASSEGSGPREQFF.

This chain uses TRBV5-6 with TRBJ1-2; 7 positions match TRBD1. CDR3 length: 14 amino acids. Trimming removed 4 bases from V and 5 bases from J; junction bases left unmatched: 8. Germline-derived CDR1 and CDR2 are SGHDT and YYEEEE. In nucleotides, the CDR3 is TGTGCCAGCAGCCGTAGACAGGGTCTGTATGGCTACACCTTC. It encodes CASSRRQGLYGYTF. The entire variable domain, with the rest obtained from reference TRBV5-6 and TRBJ1-2, is as follows: DAGVTQSPTHLIKTRGQQVTLRCSPKSGHDTVSWYQQALGQGPQFIFQYYEEEERQRGNFPDRFSGHQFPNYSSELNVNALLLGDSALYLCASSRRQGLYGYTFGSGTRLTVV.

V and J are TRBV30 and TRBJ2-2, with D possibly TRBD1 on 5 matching bases. Looked up from germline, CDR1 is GTSNPN and CDR2 is SVGIG (reference sequence). V shed 0 bases and J shed 5 bases, with 10 bases lying between them. This CDR3 spans 14 amino acids. CDR3 residues: CAWSVQVWTGELFF. The CDR3 DNA reads as TGTGCCTGGAGTGTACAGGTTTGGACCGGGGAGCTGTTTTTT.

CDR3 sequence reads: CASSVATGDWETQYF. DNA of the CDR3: TGTGCCAGCAGCGTAGCTACAGGTGATTGGGAGACCCAGTACTTC. The chain employs TRBV9 and TRBJ2-5, with D possibly matching TRBD1 (5 bases). Per germline, CDR1 SGDLS and CDR2 YYNGEE. This CDR3 region has 15 residues. The germline V and J ends were trimmed by 0 bases and 5 bases, with 14 bases remaining between them.

The chain employs TRBV5-6 and TRBJ1-1; D not certain. This CDR3 region has 13 residues. V was clipped by 2 bases and J by 5 bases, with 10 bases between them. Per the germline V gene, CDR1 is SGHDT and CDR2 is YYEEEE. CDR3 in DNA: TGTGCCAGCAGCTTTAACCCCCGGACTGAAGCTTTCTTT. It yields the protein CASSFNPRTEAFF.

This chain connects TRBV6-5 to TRBJ1-1; possible D gene TRBD1, 6 bases. This CDR3 comprises 13 residues. The germline V gene has CDR1 MNHEY and CDR2 SVGAGI. Trimming removed 8 bases from V and 3 bases from J, with 13 bases in between. The CDR3 nucleotides read TGTGCCAGCCAGCCAGGGGAGTACACTGAAGCTTTCTTT. It is translated as CASQPGEYTEAFF.

The gene calls are TRBV13 and TRBJ2-2, with 7 positions matching TRBD2. V shed 4 bases, J shed 3 bases, and the junction held 5 bases outside the gene matches. Per germline, CDR1 PRHDT and CDR2 FYEKMQ (reference sequence). The length of the CDR3 is 15 residues. CDR3 DNA sequence: TGTGCCAGCAGCTACCAGCGGGAAGACACCGGGGAGCTGTTTTTT. Translation: CASSYQREDTGELFF.

The rearrangement uses TRBV7-9 and TRBJ2-7, with 8 bases matching TRBD2. Germline V CDR1 and CDR2: SEHNR, FQNEAQ (reference sequence). CDR3 length equals 12 residues. The trim removed 5 bases at V and 10 bases at J, leaving 7 bases unmatched. The CDR3: CASSPGGEVQYF. CDR3 DNA sequence: TGTGCCAGCAGCCCGGGGGGGGAGGTTCAGTACTTC.

This chain uses TRBV18 with TRBJ1-2, with 7 bases fitting TRBD1. Germline V gives CDR1 KGHSH, CDR2 LQKENI. The CDR3 has 16 residues. The V gene end was trimmed by 0 bases and the J gene end by 2 bases; junction bases not matched to a gene: 6. The CDR3 DNA is TGTGCCAGCTCACCACCGACAGGGTCGGAGAACTATGGCTACACCTTC. Translating it yields CASSPPTGSENYGYTF.

The rearrangement links TRBV5-6 to TRBJ1-4, with 7 bases identical to TRBD1. With 3 bases clipped from V and 8 bases from J, the junction kept 10 bases outside the gene matches. Germline CDR1 SGHDT, CDR2 YYEEEE. CDR3 size: 15 residues. The CDR3 reads CASSSLTGFEEKLFF. In DNA, the CDR3 is TGTGCCAGCAGCTCTCTGACAGGGTTTGAAGAAAAACTGTTTTTT.

The rearrangement joins TRBV5-5 to TRBJ2-7; 8 bases map to TRBD1. The ends lost 1 base at V and 6 bases at J; junction bases unmatched: 6. The CDR3 is made up of 14 amino acids. The germline gives CDR1 SGHKS, CDR2 YYEKEE (reference sequence). In nucleotides, the CDR3 is TGTGCCAGCAGCTTGAGCGGACAGGGTAGCGAGCAGTACTTC. It is translated as CASSLSGQGSEQYF.

The rearrangement joins TRBV5-1 to TRBJ2-1; weak D call: TRBD2 (7 bases). The CDR3 has 16 residues. Germline assignment: CDR1 SGHRS and CDR2 YFSETQ. Trimming left V 1 base short and J 7 bases short, with 18 bases between. The DNA of the CDR3 is TGCGCCAGCAGCTTGAATGCTGGGGGGGCGGGTAATGAGCAGTTCTTC. Its translation is CASSLNAGGAGNEQFF.

The genes are TRBV6-5 and TRBJ1-1; 7 positions match TRBD1. CDR3 length equals 15 residues. V lost 0 bases, J lost 6 bases, and 7 bases stayed unmatched. Germline CDR1 and CDR2: MNHEY and SVGAGI. This CDR3 is CASSYSTGRYAEAFF. CDR3 coding DNA: TGTGCCAGCAGTTACTCGACAGGGCGTTACGCTGAAGCTTTCTTT.

This clone was seen more than once but under ten times. This chain joins TRBV12-3 or TRBV12-4 and TRBJ2-7, with 8 bases identical to TRBD1. This CDR3 is built from 13 residues. V shed 1 base and J 7 bases; nucleotides not matched to a gene: 3. The CDR3 coding sequence is TGTGCCAGCAGTTTAGTCAGGGGGCGTGAGCAGTACTTC. This sequence encodes CASSLVRGREQYF.

The CDR3 sequence is CASSEAGYYEQYF. The CDR3 region has the DNA TGCGCCAGCAGTGAAGCGGGGTACTACGAGCAGTACTTC. The chain joins TRBV10-1 to TRBJ2-7; 7 bases are shared with TRBD2. The V and J ends lost 3 bases and 3 bases, in that order; junction bases with no gene match: 2. In germline, CDR1 is WNHNN, CDR2 SYGVQD (reference sequence). CDR3 length equals 13 residues.

The chain employs TRBV5-8 and TRBJ1-1, with D possibly being TRBD1 (5 bases). This CDR3 has 11 residues. Germline assignment: CDR1 SGHTS and CDR2 YDEGEE. V was trimmed by 9 bases and J by 4 bases, leaving 10 bases between them. The CDR3 loop reads CATHGATEAFF. CDR3 sequence (DNA): TGTGCCACCCATGGGGCCACTGAAGCTTTCTTT.

The V gene is TRBV6-6, the J gene TRBJ1-2; D is perhaps TRBD1 (6 bases). V was cut by 1 base and J by 6 bases, with 9 bases left in between. There are 13 residues in the CDR3. Germline CDR1 reads MNHNY; CDR2 reads SVGAGI (reference sequence). The CDR3 nucleotides read TGTGCCAGCAGTTACTTGACAGGCAATGGCTACACCTTC. Its protein is CASSYLTGNGYTF.

The chain uses TRBV7-9 and TRBJ1-1; D may be TRBD1 (6 bases). The CDR3 loop spans 14 amino acids. V was clipped by 5 bases and J by 1 base, with 11 bases between them. Germline V gene data show CDR1 as SEHNR and CDR2 as FQNEAQ (reference sequence). CDR3 protein: CASSPYRENTEAFF. DNA of the CDR3: TGTGCCAGCAGCCCCTACAGGGAGAACACTGAAGCTTTCTTT.

The chain is built from TRBV4-1 and TRBJ2-1; 7 bases line up with TRBD1. The CDR3 covers 15 residues. Germline assignment: CDR1 MGHRA and CDR2 YSYEKL. The ends lost 4 bases at V and 3 bases at J; junction bases unmatched: 6. The CDR3 loop reads CASSPGQSNYNEQFF. CDR3 DNA: TGCGCCAGCAGCCCGGGACAGTCAAACTACAATGAGCAGTTCTTC.

With respect to this clone: Other DNA sequences in the sample encode the same CDR3. The CDR3 DNA follows: TGTGCCACCAGCAGAGACCTCGGGGGCAATCAGCCCCAGCATTTT. This sequence encodes CATSRDLGGNQPQHF. J is TRBJ1-5 and V is TRBV15; D uncertain. Germline-derived CDR1 and CDR2 are LNHNV and YYDKDF (reference sequence). The CDR3 is 15 residues long. Trimming took 0 bases from V and 2 from J, leaving 8 bases between them. Supplemented by reference TRBV15 and TRBJ1-5, the full variable domain reads DAMVIQNPRYQVTQFGKPVTLSCSQTLNHNVMYWYQQKSSQAPKLLFHYYDKDFNNEADTPDNFQSRRPNTSFCFLDIRSPGLGDTAMYLCATSRDLGGNQPQHFGDGTRLSIL.

V gene TRBV6-5 combines with J gene TRBJ1-1; 7 bases are shared with TRBD1. Per germline, CDR1 MNHEY and CDR2 SVGAGI. The V gene end was trimmed by 6 bases and the J gene end by 0 bases; junction bases not matched to a gene: 4. CDR3 length: 14 amino acids. The CDR3 here is CASSSTGVNTEAFF. The CDR3 DNA reads TGTGCCAGCAGCAGCACAGGGGTGAACACTGAAGCTTTCTTT.

There are a few counts of this clone. The chain couples TRBV2 to TRBJ2-3; 9 positions match TRBD2. The CDR3 totals 20 residues. Per germline, CDR1 SNHLY and CDR2 FYNNEI. V shed 4 bases and J 6 bases; nucleotides not matched to a gene: 23. Here the CDR3 reads CASSGIGLANRGSAGDTQYF. For the CDR3, the DNA is TGTGCCAGCAGTGGAATTGGACTAGCGAATCGGGGCTCGGCCGGGGATACGCAGTATTTT.

The V gene is TRBV18, the J gene TRBJ1-3, with D perhaps matching TRBD1 (5 bases). Germline loops: CDR1 KGHSH, CDR2 LQKENI. Trimming stripped 2 bases from V and 2 bases from J, with 13 bases between. The CDR3 totals 16 residues. CDR3 nucleotides: TGTGCCAGCTCACCAACAGGAGGGACCCCTGGAAACACCATATATTTT. Amino acid sequence: CASSPTGGTPGNTIYF.

V is TRBV18 and J is TRBJ1-6; a weak D match, TRBD1 (5 bases). Trimming removed 6 bases at V and 2 bases at J, with 11 bases between. In germline, CDR1 is KGHSH, CDR2 LQKENI. This CDR3 spans 15 amino acids. CDR3 sequence: CASSPGRTYNSPLHF. CDR3 sequence (DNA): TGTGCCAGCTCTCCAGGGAGAACCTATAATTCACCCCTCCACTTT.

This rearrangement joins TRBV24-1 to TRBJ2-5; 8 bases match TRBD1. The germline gives CDR1 KGHDR, CDR2 SFDVKD. The CDR3 extends over 12 amino acids. After removal of 9 bases from V and 5 bases from J, the junction contained 4 bases not matched to a gene. CDR3 bases: TGTGCCACCCAGGGGGCGACGGAGACCCAGTACTTC. Its protein is CATQGATETQYF.

The rearrangement links TRBV7-9 to TRBJ2-5; D gene unclear. V was clipped by 1 base and J by 4 bases, with 13 bases between them. The CDR3 runs to 15 residues. Germline loops: CDR1 SEHNR, CDR2 FQNEAQ (reference sequence). The CDR3 DNA reads TGTGCCAGCAGCTTAGTCCCCACCGGGTTAGAGACCCAGTACTTC. This sequence encodes CASSLVPTGLETQYF. Variable domain in full (rest from reference TRBV7-9 and TRBJ2-5): DTGVSQNPRHKITKRGQNVTFRCDPISEHNRLYWYRQTLGQGPEFLTYFQNEAQLEKSRLLSDRFSAERPKGSFSTLEIQRTEQGDSAMYLCASSLVPTGLETQYFGPGTRLLVL.